This entry features one TCR beta chain sequence. This clonotype was counted between two and nine times. Its antigen target is currently unknown. No base quality information exists; no much larger clone differs at one position. V was cut back by 5 bases and J by 5 bases, leaving a gap of 13 bases between them. CDR1 and CDR2 are drawn from the germline V gene: MNHNS, SASEGT. The CDR3 runs 15 residues from the cysteine to the phenylalanine. Left in the record is the CDR3 DNA by itself, 45 bases read in frame from the first base. The data belong to a study of response to subunit inactivated influenza vaccine (dated by TCRdb to the late 2010s). Looking at the study overall: Deep quantitative profiling of the T cell receptor repertoire was used in the study to follow responses to a trivalent subunit inactivated influenza vaccine. Beyond this particular receptor, the publication reports: The authors suggested that each seasonal influenza vaccination may recruit only a limited number of new T cells.

The library was generated by RT-PCR. Sequencing took place on an Illumina HiSeq 2500. TCRdb passed the public sequencing reads through fastp at Q25 and MiXCR, retaining productive beta sequences. Each entry merges the rows of one CDR3 protein and shows their most common DNA and genes. This sample comprises roughly 540,000 distinct CDR3 sequences, under 25% of them detected only once. The biggest ten clones account for 2.5% to 3.5% of the sample. These same records also appear under a second study, on T cells expressing NK-cell markers. The second study also describes: 5'RACE template switching, by which a universal primer site and unique molecular identifiers were added, was used to make TCR beta cDNA libraries. TCR beta-chain repertoires were profiled in sorted CD3+CD56+NKG2C+, CD3+CD56+NKG2C- and CD3+CD56-NKG2C+ T-cell subsets from fewer than 10 donors. Seven of the eight sequenced donors were HCMV-seropositive and one was HCMV-seronegative. To restrict sorting to alphabetaTCR-expressing T cells, an anti-gammadeltaTCR antibody was added in several experiments. For 6 or 7 donors, the dominant CD3+CD56+NKG2C+ clonotypes were among the top 10 CD8+ clonotypes and accounted for roughly 1.0-8% of CD8+ T cells. Those dominant clonotypes were again the most abundant among CD3+CD56-NKG2C+ cells in a handful of donors, at roughly 25-60.1%. It remained unclear whether the expanded NKG2C-expressing T cell clones were specific for HCMV antigens. The study sequenced eight donors, all healthy volunteers chosen at random: three men and five women. HCMV-specific IgG was detected in serum with a commercial ELISA kit to determine HCMV serostatus. Ficoll density gradient centrifugation was used to isolate peripheral blood mononuclear cells from blood. Magnetic immunoseparation with Miltenyi isolation kits was used to isolate CD4+ and CD8+ T cells from PBMC. Priming for cDNA synthesis came from the TCR beta constant segment, and two successive PCR amplification steps followed. Libraries were sequenced as 2 x 150 bp reads on Illumina HiSeq 2000/2500, MiSeq or NextSeq. MIGEC was used to demultiplex reads and group reads by UMI, and MiTCR was used to assemble and quantify clonotypes. To exclude erroneous sequences, any TCR cDNA sequence not supported by at least two reads was discarded. The tcR package was used for downstream repertoire analysis, and clonotypes were matched between fractions using CDR3 nucleotide sequence together with V segment. VDJmatch was used to annotate antigen specificity against VDJdb, with one amino acid substitution in CDR3 permitted.

This sequence was found in a man in his fifties who received an inactivated influenza vaccine. Donor details come from another sample of the same person, matched by shared clones. This receptor chain uses TRBV6-1 and TRBJ1-6, with no confidently assigned D gene. The sample in question was CD4+ T cells sorted from PBMCs, obtained 11 to 12 days after vaccination. The CDR3 protein is CASSTTSQNNSPLHF. The DNA is as follows: TGTGCCAGCAGTACGACAAGCCAAAATAATTCACCCCTCCACTTT.